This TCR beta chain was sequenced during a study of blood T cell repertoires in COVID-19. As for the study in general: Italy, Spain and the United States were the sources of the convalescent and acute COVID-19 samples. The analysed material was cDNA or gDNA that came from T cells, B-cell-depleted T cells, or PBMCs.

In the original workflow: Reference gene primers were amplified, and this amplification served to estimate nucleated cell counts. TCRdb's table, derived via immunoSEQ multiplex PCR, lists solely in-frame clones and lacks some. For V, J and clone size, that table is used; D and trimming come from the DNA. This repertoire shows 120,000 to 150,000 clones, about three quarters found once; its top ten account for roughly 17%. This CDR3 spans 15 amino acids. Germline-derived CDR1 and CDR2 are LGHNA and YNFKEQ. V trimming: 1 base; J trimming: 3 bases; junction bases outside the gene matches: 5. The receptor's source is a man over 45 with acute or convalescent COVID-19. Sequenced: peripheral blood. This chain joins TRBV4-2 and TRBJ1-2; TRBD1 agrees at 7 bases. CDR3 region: CASSQGGTAHYGYTF. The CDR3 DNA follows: TGTGCCAGCAGCCAAGGGGGGACAGCCCACTATGGCTACACCTTC.